The present T cell receptor (beta chain) was sequenced within a study of shared clonotypes between healthy human individuals. CDR1 and CDR2 (germline): SGHAT, FQNNGV. Trimming took 5 bases from V and 0 from J; bases not matched to a gene: 13. CDR3 length equals 18 residues. Whole-study results and caveats: Naive subsets generally had larger estimated richness than memory subsets.

Remarks on this clone: Its antigen remains unknown.

The method was immunoSEQ multiplex PCR; TCRdb's version includes in-frame clones alone and lacks a portion of them. The sample has under 1,100,000 clones, approximately 72% seen once; the top ten hold approximately 1.5%. The sequence was collected from a man between 18 and 29 years old in good health. The specimen was memory CD4+ T cells sorted from blood. Documented subset: CD45RA-negative fraction. This chain uses TRBV11-2 with TRBJ2-3; 8 bases line up with TRBD1. This chain's CDR3 is CASSLNLGRQGSTDTQYF. The CDR3 DNA reads as TGTGCCAGCAGCCTTAACCTCGGACGACAGGGGAGCACAGATACGCAGTATTTT.